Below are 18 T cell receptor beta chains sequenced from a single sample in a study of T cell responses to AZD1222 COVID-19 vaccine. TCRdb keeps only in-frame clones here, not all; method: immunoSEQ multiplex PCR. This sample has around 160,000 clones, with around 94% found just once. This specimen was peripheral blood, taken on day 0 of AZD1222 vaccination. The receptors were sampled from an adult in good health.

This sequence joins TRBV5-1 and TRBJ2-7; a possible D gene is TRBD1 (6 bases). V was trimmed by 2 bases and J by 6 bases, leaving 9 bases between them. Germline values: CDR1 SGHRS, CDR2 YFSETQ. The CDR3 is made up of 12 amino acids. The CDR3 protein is CASSLQGSEQYF. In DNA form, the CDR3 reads TGCGCCAGCAGCTTACAGGGAAGCGAGCAGTACTTC.

The chain's CDR3 is CATSDSRTGGQPQHF. The CDR3 coding sequence is TGTGCCACCAGTGATTCTAGGACAGGGGGTCAGCCCCAGCATTTT. The genes are TRBV24-1 and TRBJ1-5; the match to TRBD1 covers 10 bases. Germline CDR1 reads KGHDR; CDR2 reads SFDVKD. V was pared by 2 bases and J by 6 bases, with 3 bases of the junction left unmatched. The CDR3 consists of 15 residues.

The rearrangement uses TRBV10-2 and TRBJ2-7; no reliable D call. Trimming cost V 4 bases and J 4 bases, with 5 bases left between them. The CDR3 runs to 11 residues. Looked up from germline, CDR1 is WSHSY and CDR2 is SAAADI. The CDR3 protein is CASSVSYEQYF. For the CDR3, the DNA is TGCGCCAGCAGTGTGAGTTACGAGCAGTACTTC.

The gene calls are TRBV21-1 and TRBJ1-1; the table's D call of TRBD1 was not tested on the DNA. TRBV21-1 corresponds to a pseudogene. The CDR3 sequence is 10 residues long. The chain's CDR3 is CATLCRGAFF. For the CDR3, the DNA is TGTGCCACCCTCTGCAGGGGAGCTTTCTTT.

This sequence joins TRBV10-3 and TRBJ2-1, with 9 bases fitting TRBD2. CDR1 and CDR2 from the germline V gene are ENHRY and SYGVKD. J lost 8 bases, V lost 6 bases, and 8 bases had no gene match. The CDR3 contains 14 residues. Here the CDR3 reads CAIRPSGKGDEQFF. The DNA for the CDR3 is TGTGCCATCAGGCCTAGCGGGAAGGGGGATGAGCAGTTCTTC.

The DNA of the CDR3 is TGTGCCAGCAGCAAAGGGGCAGGGGAGAGCTCTGGAAACACCATATATTTT. It specifies CASSKGAGESSGNTIYF. The gene calls are TRBV21-1 and TRBJ1-3; the table gives TRBD1 as D, unverified against the DNA. TRBV21-1 is a pseudogene segment. This CDR3 has 17 residues.

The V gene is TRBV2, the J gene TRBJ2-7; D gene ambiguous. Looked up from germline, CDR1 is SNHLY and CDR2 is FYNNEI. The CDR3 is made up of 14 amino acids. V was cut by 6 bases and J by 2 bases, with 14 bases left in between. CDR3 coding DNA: TGTGCCAGCAGCGTAGACCGCCGTACCTACGAGCAGTACTTC. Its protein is CASSVDRRTYEQYF.

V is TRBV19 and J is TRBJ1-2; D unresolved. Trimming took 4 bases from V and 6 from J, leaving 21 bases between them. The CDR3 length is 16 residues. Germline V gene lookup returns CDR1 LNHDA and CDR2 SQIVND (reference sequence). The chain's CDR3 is CASSTDRGSDVNGYTF. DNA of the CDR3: TGTGCCAGTAGTACGGACCGTGGCTCAGACGTGAATGGCTACACCTTC.

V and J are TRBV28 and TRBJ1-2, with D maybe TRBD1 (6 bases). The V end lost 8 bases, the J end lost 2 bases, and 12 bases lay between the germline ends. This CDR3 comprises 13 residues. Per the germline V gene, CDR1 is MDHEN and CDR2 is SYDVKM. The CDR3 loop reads CASLDRQNYGYTF. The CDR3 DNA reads TGTGCCAGCTTGGACAGACAGAACTATGGCTACACCTTC.

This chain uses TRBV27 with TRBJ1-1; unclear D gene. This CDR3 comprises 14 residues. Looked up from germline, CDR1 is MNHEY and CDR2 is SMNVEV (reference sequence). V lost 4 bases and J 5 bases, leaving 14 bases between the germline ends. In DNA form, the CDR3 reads TGTGCCAGCAGTTCAGAACGGCTTGGTACTGAAGCTTTCTTT. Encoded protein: CASSSERLGTEAFF.

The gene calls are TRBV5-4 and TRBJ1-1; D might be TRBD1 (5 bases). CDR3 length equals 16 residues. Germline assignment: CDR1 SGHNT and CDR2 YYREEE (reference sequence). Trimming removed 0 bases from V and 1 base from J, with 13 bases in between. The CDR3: CASSLGGGMANTEAFF. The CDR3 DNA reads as TGTGCCAGCAGCTTGGGGGGCGGGATGGCGAACACTGAAGCTTTCTTT.

CDR3 nucleotide sequence: TGCAGCGTTGGCGGACAGGGATTGAACACTGAAGCTTTCTTT. It codes for CSVGGQGLNTEAFF. This chain connects TRBV29-1 to TRBJ1-1, with 8 nucleotides matching TRBD1. Germline CDR1 reads SQVTM; CDR2 reads ANQGSEA. The V and J ends lost 4 bases and 0 bases, in that order; junction bases with no gene match: 4. The CDR3 runs to 14 residues.

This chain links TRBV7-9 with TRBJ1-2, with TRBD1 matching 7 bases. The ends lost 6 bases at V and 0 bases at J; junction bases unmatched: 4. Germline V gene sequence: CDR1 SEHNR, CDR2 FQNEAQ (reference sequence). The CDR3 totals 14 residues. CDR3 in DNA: TGTGCCAGCAGGAGGGACAGTTCTAACTATGGCTACACCTTC. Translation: CASRRDSSNYGYTF.

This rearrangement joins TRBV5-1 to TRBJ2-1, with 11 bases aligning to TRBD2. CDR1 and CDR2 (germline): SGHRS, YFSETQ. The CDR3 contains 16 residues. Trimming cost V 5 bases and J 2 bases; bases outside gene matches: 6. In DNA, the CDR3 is TGCGCCAGCAGGCGCACTAGCGGGAGTACCTACAATGAGCAGTTCTTC. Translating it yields CASRRTSGSTYNEQFF. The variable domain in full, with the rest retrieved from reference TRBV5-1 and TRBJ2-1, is KAGVTQTPRYLIKTRGQQVTLSCSPISGHRSVSWYQQTPGQGLQFLFEYFSETQRNKGNFPGRFSGRQFSNSRSEMNVSTLELGDSALYLCASRRTSGSTYNEQFFGPGTRLTVL.

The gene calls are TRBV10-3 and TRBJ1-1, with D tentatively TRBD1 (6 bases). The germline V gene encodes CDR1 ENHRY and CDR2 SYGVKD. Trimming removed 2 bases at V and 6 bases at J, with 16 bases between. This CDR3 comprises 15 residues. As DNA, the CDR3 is TGTGCCATCAGTGAGCAGAAGCAGGGGAAGGCTGAAGCTTTCTTT. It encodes CAISEQKQGKAEAFF.

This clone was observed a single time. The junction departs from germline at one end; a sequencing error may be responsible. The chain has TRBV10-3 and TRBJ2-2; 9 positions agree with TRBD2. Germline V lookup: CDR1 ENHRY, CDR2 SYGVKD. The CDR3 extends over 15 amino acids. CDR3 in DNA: TGTGCCATCGGTGATAGCGGGAGAAACACCGGGGAGCTGTTTTTT. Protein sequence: CAIGDSGRNTGELFF.

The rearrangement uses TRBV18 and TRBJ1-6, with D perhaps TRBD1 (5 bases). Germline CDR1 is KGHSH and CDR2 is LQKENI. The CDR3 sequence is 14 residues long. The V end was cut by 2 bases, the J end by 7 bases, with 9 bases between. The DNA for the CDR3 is TGTGCCAGCTCACCATGGGGGGACAATTCACCCCTCCACTTT. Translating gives CASSPWGDNSPLHF.

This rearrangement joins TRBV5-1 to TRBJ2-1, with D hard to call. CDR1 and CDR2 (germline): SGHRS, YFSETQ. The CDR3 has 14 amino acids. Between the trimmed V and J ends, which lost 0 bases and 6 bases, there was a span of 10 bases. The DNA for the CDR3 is TGCGCCAGCAGCTTGGGAGTAGTCGGCAATGAGCAGTTCTTC. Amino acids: CASSLGVVGNEQFF.